A selection of T cell receptor beta chains follows, all from one sample in a study of blood T cell repertoires in COVID-19. Measured with immunoSEQ multiplex PCR; TCRdb has only the in-frame clones, and not every one. The sample gives fewer than 200,000 clones, more than 65% of which show up once; about a tenth is in the top ten. Material for sequencing was peripheral blood. These receptors came from a man in his 70s with active or convalescent COVID-19. CDR3s include the opening cysteine and the closing phenylalanine or tryptophan. D genes are given only for firm matches. Some rows mark clone size as missing; the rest say once, few, many or name a class of expanded clone.

TRBJ2-1,NA,NA,TRBV18,CASSSPVRGDYNEQFF,TGTGCCAGCTCAAGCCCGGTCCGGGGAGACTACAATGAGCAGTTCTTC
TRBJ1-5,NA,NA,TRBV15,CATSRGSGQLLNQPQHF,TGTGCCACCAGCAGAGGGAGTGGACAGCTATTAAATCAGCCCCAGCATTTT
TRBJ2-5,once,TRBD2,TRBV14,CASGLEQETQYF,TGTGCCAGTGGACTAGAGCAAGAGACCCAGTACTTC
TRBJ2-3,few,NA,TRBV11-2,CASSPRLGGYTDTQYF,TGTGCCAGCAGCCCCAGATTGGGGGGATACACAGATACGCAGTATTTT
TRBJ2-1,few,NA,TRBV5-1,CASSLGQANEQFF,TGCGCCAGCAGCTTGGGTCAAGCCAATGAGCAGTTCTTC
TRBJ1-1,few,NA,TRBV5-4,CASSSWNTEAFF,TGTGCCAGCAGCTCATGGAACACTGAAGCTTTCTTT
TRBJ1-2,NA,NA,TRBV19,CASSKDRTANYGYTF,TGTGCCAGTAGTAAGGACAGAACAGCTAACTATGGCTACACCTTC
TRBJ2-3,few,TRBD1,TRBV10-3,CAISETADRGRTDTQYF,TGTGCCATCAGTGAGACAGCGGACAGGGGGCGCACAGATACGCAGTATTTT
TRBJ2-1,NA,NA,TRBV29-1,CSVAFLSSYNEQFF,TGCAGCGTTGCGTTCCTAAGCTCCTACAATGAGCAGTTCTTC
TRBJ2-7,NA,TRBD2,TRBV6-5,CASSLGGTHSYEQYF,TGTGCCAGCAGCCTCGGGGGGACCCACTCCTACGAGCAGTACTTC
TRBJ1-6,NA,TRBD1,TRBV4-1,CASSQVGGTGLFIYNSPLHF,TGCGCCAGCAGCCAAGTCGGAGGGACAGGGCTTTTTATCTATAATTCACCCCTCCACTTT
TRBJ1-1,NA,NA,TRBV29-1,CSVKPGHGFPYTEAFF,TGCAGCGTTAAACCGGGACATGGATTCCCCTACACTGAAGCTTTCTTT
TRBJ2-7,once,NA,TRBV18,CASSPGTFPYEQYF,TGTGCCAGCTCACCAGGGACATTCCCCTACGAGCAGTACTTC
TRBJ2-2,NA,NA,TRBV18,CASSPRGTNTGELFF,TGTGCCAGCTCACCAAGGGGGACGAACACCGGGGAGCTGTTTTTT
TRBJ2-7,NA,NA,TRBV11-2,CASSLIPGGYSKQYF,TGTGCCAGCAGCTTAATCCCGGGGGGCTATTCGAAGCAGTACTTC
TRBJ2-2,NA,TRBD1,TRBV18,CASSLAGTGGNTGELFF,TGTGCCAGCTCACTTGCCGGGACAGGGGGAAACACCGGGGAGCTGTTTTTT
TRBJ2-7,NA,TRBD1,TRBV18,CASSGTGGYEQYF,TGTGCCAGCTCCGGGACAGGGGGGTACGAGCAGTACTTC
TRBJ2-7,NA,NA,TRBV19,CASSYRVSSYEQYF,TGTGCCAGTAGCTACAGGGTGTCCTCCTACGAGCAGTACTTC
TRBJ2-7,NA,TRBD1,TRBV6-2/TRBV6-3,CASSPLGQGAYEQYF,TGTGCCAGCAGTCCGCTTGGACAGGGGGCCTACGAGCAGTACTTC
TRBJ2-2,NA,TRBD1,TRBV19,CASNAQGQGHGELFF,TGTGCCAGTAACGCGCAGGGACAGGGGCACGGGGAGCTGTTTTTT
TRBJ1-2,once,TRBD1,TRBV4-3,CASSQERQGSNYGYTF,TGCGCCAGCAGCCAAGAGAGACAGGGAAGTAACTATGGCTACACCTTC
TRBJ1-2,NA,NA,TRBV9,CASSEDSTYGYTF,TGTGCCAGCAGCGAGGACAGTACCTATGGCTACACCTTC
TRBJ2-3,NA,NA,TRBV11-2,CASSLTSAGAGTDTQYF,TGTGCCAGCAGCTTAACCTCGGCTGGGGCGGGCACAGATACGCAGTATTTT
TRBJ1-2,NA,NA,TRBV7-9,CASSATGPYGYTF,TGTGCCAGCAGCGCGACAGGCCCCTATGGCTACACCTTC
TRBJ2-7,NA,NA,TRBV6-5,CASRTGPNEQYF,TGTGCCAGCAGGACAGGTCCCAACGAGCAGTACTTC
TRBJ1-2,NA,TRBD1,TRBV14,CASSQTSRGQGYTF,TGTGCCAGCAGCCAGACGAGCAGGGGGCAAGGCTACACCTTC
TRBJ1-4,NA,NA,TRBV18,CASSLNRQASGGEKLFF,TGTGCCAGCTCACTAAACAGGCAGGCCTCGGGAGGTGAAAAACTGTTTTTT